Following are 7 T cell receptor beta chains from one sample sequenced in a study of CD8+ T cells in alopecia areata. Reverse transcribed after extraction, RNA yielded cDNA as the sequencing template. Some clones are missing from TCRdb's copy, which holds only in-frame ones; the method was immunoSEQ multiplex PCR. The data show 150,000 or so clones, 45% to 55% seen once. The specimen was CD8+ T cells sorted from blood, collected at week 0. These receptors were obtained from a human donor with alopecia areata.

There are a few counts of this clone. The chain links TRBV19 to TRBJ2-1; D not resolved. This CDR3 region has 15 residues. Per the germline V gene, CDR1 is LNHDA and CDR2 is SQIVND (reference sequence). V gave up 3 bases and J gave up 5 bases, with 14 bases separating them. The CDR3 DNA sequence: TGTGCCAGTAGTATTAAAGGGTTTGGGGACAATGAGCAGTTCTTC. Translation: CASSIKGFGDNEQFF. Based on the CDR3 plus reference TRBV19 and TRBJ2-1, the full variable domain is DGGITQSPKYLFRKEGQNVTLSCEQNLNHDAMYWYRQDPGQGLRLIYYSQIVNDFQKGDIAEGYSVSREKKESFPLTVTSAQKNPTAFYLCASSIKGFGDNEQFFGPGTRLTVL.

The chain combines TRBV4-3 with TRBJ2-5; 8 positions match TRBD2. J lost 2 bases, V lost 2 bases, and 7 bases had no gene match. Germline CDR1 LGHNA, CDR2 YSLEER. There are 16 residues in the CDR3. In DNA form, the CDR3 reads TGCGCCAGCAGCCAAAACCCTAGCGGGTTTCAAGAGACCCAGTACTTC. Amino acids: CASSQNPSGFQETQYF.

The chain is built from TRBV4-3 and TRBJ2-7, with D perhaps TRBD1 (6 bases). V was shortened by 0 bases and J by 2 bases, with 11 bases between the two germline ends. This CDR3 contains 15 residues. CDR1 and CDR2 from the germline V gene are LGHNA and YSLEER. The CDR3 DNA follows: TGCGCCAGCAGCCAAGATTCAGGACAGCCCTACGAGCAGTACTTC. Protein sequence: CASSQDSGQPYEQYF.

The V and J genes are TRBV5-6 and TRBJ2-7; no reliable D call. The CDR3 contains 14 residues. Per germline, CDR1 SGHDT and CDR2 YYEEEE. The V gene lost 1 base and the J gene lost 2 bases, with 10 bases spanning the gap. CDR3 nucleotide sequence: TGTGCCAGCAGCTTGTTGCCAGCTACCTACGAGCAGTACTTC. It translates to CASSLLPATYEQYF.

The chain combines TRBV29-1 with TRBJ1-4; the D gene is possibly TRBD1 (5 bases). V dropped 6 bases and J dropped 7 bases, with 24 bases sitting between them. This CDR3 comprises 16 residues. Germline V gene sequence: CDR1 SQVTM, CDR2 ANQGSEA. The CDR3 region is CSVLPERRQFPEKLFF. DNA for the CDR3: TGCAGCGTATTACCAGAACGGAGACAGTTTCCTGAAAAACTGTTTTTT. Full variable domain (remainder filled in from reference TRBV29-1 and TRBJ1-4): SAVISQKPSRDICQRGTSLTIQCQVDSQVTMMFWYRQQPGQSLTLIATANQGSEATYESGFVIDKFPISRPNLTFSTLTVSNMSPEDSSIYLCSVLPERRQFPEKLFFGSGTQLSVL.

The sample holds a few counts of this clone. The chain links TRBV6-5 to TRBJ2-2; TRBD1 aligns across 8 bases. CDR1 and CDR2 (germline): MNHEY, SVGAGI. With V trimmed by 5 bases and J by 2 bases, 4 bases remained unmatched. The CDR3 loop spans 15 amino acids. DNA of the CDR3: TGTGCCAGCAGTACTTCAGGGGGCAACACCGGGGAGCTGTTTTTT. Its translation is CASSTSGGNTGELFF.

This clone came up a few times. The chain carries TRBV7-9 and TRBJ2-7, with unresolved D. The germline gives CDR1 SEHNR, CDR2 FQNEAQ (reference sequence). The CDR3 consists of 14 residues. V dropped 7 bases and J dropped 2 bases, with 15 bases sitting between them. The CDR3 nucleotides are TGTGCCAGCACCTCAAACGACGGAGCCTACGAGCAGTACTTC. It is translated as CASTSNDGAYEQYF.